This TCR beta chain was profiled in a study of cytomegalovirus exposure and HLA in healthy donors. Study-wide results and caveats: In vitro data verified three CMV-associated chains as specific for CMV antigens. Rarity characterized most TCR sequences, yet some public TCRs appeared in many donors. Among the sequence variants, a highly shared cluster was likely an artifact of sequencing. TCR beta sequences reportedly predicted most subjects' HLA-A and HLA-B alleles accurately.

On this clone: Its antigen is still unknown.

Primers: 60 Vbeta forward and 13 Jbeta reverse. Profiling relied on immunoSEQ multiplex PCR, and the TCRdb table lists in-frame clones only, not all of them. The repertoire holds 150,000 to 200,000 clones, with roughly 86% as singletons. The germline gives CDR1 SGHDN, CDR2 FVKESK. Trimming pared 5 bases from V and 4 bases from J, leaving 21 bases between. This CDR3 spans 18 amino acids. Sequenced sample: PBMCs. This receptor was taken from a man aged 40-49 years in good health and CMV-seropositive. The chain couples TRBV14 to TRBJ2-6; a weak D match, TRBD2 (7 bases). CDR3 coding DNA: TGTGCCAGCAGCAAAGGAGCCGGGGGGCTTTCCGGGGCCAACGTCCTGACTTTC. Its translation: CASSKGAGGLSGANVLTF.